A selection of T cell receptor beta chains follows, all from one sample in a study of post-analysis software for immune sequencing data. TCRdb re-analysed the PCR reads in MiXCR, keeping a single row per CDR3 protein. The sample includes about 800,000 distinct CDR3 sequences, 25% to 30% of them seen just once. Sequencing input: blood. These receptors all come from a girl aged 5-17 years with multiple sclerosis. CDR3s include the opening cysteine and the closing phenylalanine or tryptophan. A D gene is named only where the DNA matches it firmly. The size entry is marked missing in some rows and otherwise reads once, few, many or a size class.

16 TRBJ2-3 TRBD2 TRBV7-2 NA TGTGCCAGCAGCTCAACTAGCGGGAGAAGCACAGATACGCAGTATTTT CASSSTSGRSTDTQYF
11 TRBJ2-7 TRBD1 TRBV7-9 NA TGTGCCAGCAGCTTAGGACAGGGGCAGTACTTC CASSLGQGQYF
15 TRBJ2-1 TRBD1 TRBV7-9 few TGTGCCAGCAGCAGAACAGGGGGCTCCTACAATGAGCAGTTCTTC CASSRTGGSYNEQFF
14 TRBJ1-5 NA TRBV25-1 NA TGTGCCAGCAGTGAATTAGTAGGGAGTCAGCCCCAGCATTTT CASSELVGSQPQHF
14 TRBJ2-7 TRBD1 TRBV6-1 few TGTGCCAGCAGTGCCCGTACAGGGGGGTACGAGCAGTACTTC CASSARTGGYEQYF
15 TRBJ1-5 NA TRBV7-2 many TGTGCCAGCAGCTTATCTCCAATTAGCAATCAGCCCCAGCATTTT CASSLSPISNQPQHF
12 TRBJ1-2 NA TRBV11-1 NA TGTGCCAGCTCAGGGAAGGTCGGTGGCTACACCTTC CASSGKVGGYTF
14 TRBJ1-5 NA TRBV28 NA TGTGCCAGCAGTCCTAGTGGTAGTTTTTGGCCCCAGCATTTT CASSPSGSFWPQHF
14 TRBJ2-5 NA TRBV3-1 few TGTGCCAGCAGCCAAGTGCAGGAGAGGGAGACCCAGTACTTC CASSQVQERETQYF
12 TRBJ2-1 NA TRBV10-3 NA TGTGCCATCAGTGACGGGCCGCCTGAGCAGTTCTTC CAISDGPPEQFF
16 TRBJ2-2 TRBD2 TRBV29-1 once TGCAGCGTTGAAGGGGGCGCTAGCGGGATAACCGGGGAGCTGTTTTTT CSVEGGASGITGELFF
13 TRBJ2-5 NA TRBV29-1 few TGCAGCGTTGACAGGGTCTTCCAAGAGACCCAGTACTTC CSVDRVFQETQYF
14 TRBJ1-4 TRBD1 TRBV4-1 few TGCGCCAGCAGTTATCGGACAGGGCGAGAAAAACTGTTTTTT CASSYRTGREKLFF
14 TRBJ2-1 NA TRBV18 NA TGTGCCAGCTCACCAGATCCTCCTGGAGGGGAGCAGTTCTTC CASSPDPPGGEQFF
13 TRBJ2-1 TRBD2 TRBV25-1 few TGTGCCAGCAGTGAATGGGGGACTAGCGAGCAGTTCTTC CASSEWGTSEQFF
15 TRBJ2-5 TRBD2 TRBV9 NA TGTGCCAGCAGCCCCCGGGCGGGGGGGCCTGAGACCCGGTACTTC CASSPRAGGPETRYF
16 TRBJ2-7 TRBD2 TRBV10-3 NA TGTGCCGTATGGGGCGGTAGCGGGATCTCCTTGAGCGAGCAGTACTTC CAVWGGSGISLSEQYF
15 TRBJ1-2 NA TRBV29-1 few TGCAGCGTTGAAGATCTTCCGGGGGGCGGGTATGGCTACACCTTC CSVEDLPGGGYGYTF
15 TRBJ1-5 TRBD1 TRBV7-2 once TGTGCCAGCAGCCAAGGACAGGGGTGGAATCAGCCCCAGCATTTT CASSQGQGWNQPQHF
15 TRBJ1-2 NA TRBV5-1 NA TGCGCCAGCAGCTTGGCAGCAGGCTCGAACTATGGCTACACCTTC CASSLAAGSNYGYTF
11 TRBJ1-2 NA TRBV6-5 few TGTGCCAGCGGCTGGGGGGATGGCTACACCTTC CASGWGDGYTF
13 TRBJ1-2 NA TRBV12-3/TRBV12-4 NA TGTGCCAGCACCACTCGGGAGGACTATGGCCACACCTTC CASTTREDYGHTF
14 TRBJ2-5 NA TRBV6-5 few TGTGCCAGCGGAAAGCGGACAGTCCCCGAGACCCAGTACTTC CASGKRTVPETQYF
14 TRBJ2-5 NA TRBV28 NA TGTGCCAGCAGTTCGATGGATGATTGGGAGACCCAGTACTTC CASSSMDDWETQYF